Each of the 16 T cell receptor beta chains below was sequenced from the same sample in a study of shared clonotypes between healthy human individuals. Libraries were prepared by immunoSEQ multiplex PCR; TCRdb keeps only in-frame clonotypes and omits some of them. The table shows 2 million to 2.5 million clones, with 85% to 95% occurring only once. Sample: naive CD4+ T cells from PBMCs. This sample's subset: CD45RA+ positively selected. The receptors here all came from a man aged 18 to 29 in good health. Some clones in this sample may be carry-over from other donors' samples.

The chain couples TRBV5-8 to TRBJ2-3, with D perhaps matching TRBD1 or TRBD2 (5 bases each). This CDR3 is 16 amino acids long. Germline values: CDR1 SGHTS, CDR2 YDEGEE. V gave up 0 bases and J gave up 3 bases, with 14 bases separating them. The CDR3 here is CASSLESGTYTDTQYF. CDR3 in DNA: TGTGCCAGCAGCTTGGAGTCCGGGACGTATACAGATACGCAGTATTTT.

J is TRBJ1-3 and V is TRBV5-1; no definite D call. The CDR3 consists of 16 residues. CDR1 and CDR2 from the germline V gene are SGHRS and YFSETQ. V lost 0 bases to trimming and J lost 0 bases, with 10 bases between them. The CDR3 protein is CASSLGPEDSGNTIYF. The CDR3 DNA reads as TGCGCCAGCAGCTTGGGTCCAGAGGACTCTGGAAACACCATATATTTT.

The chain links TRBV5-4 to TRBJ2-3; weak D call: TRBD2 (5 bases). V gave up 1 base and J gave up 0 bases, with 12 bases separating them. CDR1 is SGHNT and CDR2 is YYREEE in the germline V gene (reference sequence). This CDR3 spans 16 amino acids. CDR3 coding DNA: TGTGCCAGCAGCTTGTGGGTTAGCGAGAGCACAGATACGCAGTATTTT. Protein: CASSLWVSESTDTQYF.

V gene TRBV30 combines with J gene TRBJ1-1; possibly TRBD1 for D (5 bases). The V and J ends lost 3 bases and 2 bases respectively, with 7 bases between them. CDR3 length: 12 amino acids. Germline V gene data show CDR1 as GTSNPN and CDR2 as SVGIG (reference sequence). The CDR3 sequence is CAWRDINTEAFF. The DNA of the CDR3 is TGTGCCTGGAGGGACATAAACACTGAAGCTTTCTTT.

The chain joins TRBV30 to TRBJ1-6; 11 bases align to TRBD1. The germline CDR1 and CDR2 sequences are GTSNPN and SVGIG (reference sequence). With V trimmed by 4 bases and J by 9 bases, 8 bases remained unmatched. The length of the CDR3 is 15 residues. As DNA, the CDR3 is TGTGCCTGGAAACTCCCCGGGACAGGGGGTTCACCCCTCCACTTT. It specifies CAWKLPGTGGSPLHF.

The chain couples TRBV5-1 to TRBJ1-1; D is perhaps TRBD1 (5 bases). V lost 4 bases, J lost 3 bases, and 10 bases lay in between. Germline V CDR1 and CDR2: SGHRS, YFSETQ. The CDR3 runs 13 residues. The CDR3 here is CASSLTAYTEAFF. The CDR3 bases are TGCGCCAGCAGCCTGACAGCATACACTGAAGCTTTCTTT.

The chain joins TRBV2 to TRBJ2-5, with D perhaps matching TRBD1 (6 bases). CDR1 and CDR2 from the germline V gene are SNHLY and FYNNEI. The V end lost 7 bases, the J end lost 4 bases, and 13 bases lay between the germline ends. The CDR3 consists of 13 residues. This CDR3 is CASKSGAGETQYF. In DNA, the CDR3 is TGTGCCAGCAAGTCAGGGGCGGGAGAGACCCAGTACTTC.

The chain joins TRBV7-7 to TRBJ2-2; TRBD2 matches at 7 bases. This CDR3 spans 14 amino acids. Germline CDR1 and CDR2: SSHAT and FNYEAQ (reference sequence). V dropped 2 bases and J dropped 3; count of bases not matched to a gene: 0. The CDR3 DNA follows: TGTGCCAGCAGCTTAAGCGGGGACACCGGGGAGCTGTTTTTT. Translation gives CASSLSGDTGELFF.

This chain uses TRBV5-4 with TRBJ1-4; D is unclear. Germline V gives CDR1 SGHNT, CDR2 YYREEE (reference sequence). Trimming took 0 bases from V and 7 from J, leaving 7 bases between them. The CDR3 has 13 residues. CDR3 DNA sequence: TGTGCCAGCAGCTTGGACTGGGGTGAAAAACTGTTTTTT. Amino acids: CASSLDWGEKLFF.

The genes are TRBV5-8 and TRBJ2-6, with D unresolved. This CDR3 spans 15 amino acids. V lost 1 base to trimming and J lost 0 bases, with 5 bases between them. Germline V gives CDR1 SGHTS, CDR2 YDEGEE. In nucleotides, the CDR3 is TGTGCCAGCAGCTTGAGACGCTCTGGGGCCAACGTCCTGACTTTC. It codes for CASSLRRSGANVLTF.

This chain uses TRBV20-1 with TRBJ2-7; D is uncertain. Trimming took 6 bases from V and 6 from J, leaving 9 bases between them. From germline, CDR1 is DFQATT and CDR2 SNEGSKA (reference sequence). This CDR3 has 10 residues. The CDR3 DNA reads TGCAGTGCACCGTCGAGCGAGCAGTACTTC. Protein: CSAPSSEQYF.

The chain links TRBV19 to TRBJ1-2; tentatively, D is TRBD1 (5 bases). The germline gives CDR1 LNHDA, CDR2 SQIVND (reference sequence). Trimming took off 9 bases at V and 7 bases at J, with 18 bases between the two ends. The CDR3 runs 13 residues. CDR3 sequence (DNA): TGTGCCAGCTCCCGGGACTCCGTATTTGGCTACACCTTC. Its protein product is CASSRDSVFGYTF.

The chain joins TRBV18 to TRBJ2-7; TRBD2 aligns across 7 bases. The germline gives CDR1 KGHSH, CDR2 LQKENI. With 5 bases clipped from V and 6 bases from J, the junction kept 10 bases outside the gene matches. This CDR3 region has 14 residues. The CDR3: CASSSLREGIEQYF. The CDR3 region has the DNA TGTGCCAGCTCATCGCTCAGGGAGGGGATCGAGCAGTACTTC.

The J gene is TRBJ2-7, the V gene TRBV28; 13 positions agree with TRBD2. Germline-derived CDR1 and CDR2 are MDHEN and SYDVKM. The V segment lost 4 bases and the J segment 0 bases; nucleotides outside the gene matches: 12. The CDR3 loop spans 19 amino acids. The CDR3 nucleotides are TGTGCCAGCAGTTACAAGCTGCGACTAGCGGGAGGAAACTCCTACGAGCAGTACTTC. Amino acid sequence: CASSYKLRLAGGNSYEQYF. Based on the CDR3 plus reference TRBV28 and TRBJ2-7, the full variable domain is DVKVTQSSRYLVKRTGEKVFLECVQDMDHENMFWYRQDPGLGLRLIYFSYDVKMKEKGDIPEGYSVSREKKERFSLILESASTNQTSMYLCASSYKLRLAGGNSYEQYFGPGTRLTVT.

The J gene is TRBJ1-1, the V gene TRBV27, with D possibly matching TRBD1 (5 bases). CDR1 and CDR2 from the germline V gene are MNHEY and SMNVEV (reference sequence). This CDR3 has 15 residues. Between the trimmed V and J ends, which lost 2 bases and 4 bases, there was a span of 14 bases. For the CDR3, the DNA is TGTGCCAGCAGTTTAGGACATCCGGGCGGCACTGAAGCTTTCTTT. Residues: CASSLGHPGGTEAFF.

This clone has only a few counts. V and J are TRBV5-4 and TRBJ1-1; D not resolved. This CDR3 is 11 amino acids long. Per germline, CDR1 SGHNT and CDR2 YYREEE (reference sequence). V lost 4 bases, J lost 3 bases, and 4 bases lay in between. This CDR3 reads CASSRDTEAFF. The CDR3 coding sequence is TGTGCCAGCAGCAGGGACACTGAAGCTTTCTTT.